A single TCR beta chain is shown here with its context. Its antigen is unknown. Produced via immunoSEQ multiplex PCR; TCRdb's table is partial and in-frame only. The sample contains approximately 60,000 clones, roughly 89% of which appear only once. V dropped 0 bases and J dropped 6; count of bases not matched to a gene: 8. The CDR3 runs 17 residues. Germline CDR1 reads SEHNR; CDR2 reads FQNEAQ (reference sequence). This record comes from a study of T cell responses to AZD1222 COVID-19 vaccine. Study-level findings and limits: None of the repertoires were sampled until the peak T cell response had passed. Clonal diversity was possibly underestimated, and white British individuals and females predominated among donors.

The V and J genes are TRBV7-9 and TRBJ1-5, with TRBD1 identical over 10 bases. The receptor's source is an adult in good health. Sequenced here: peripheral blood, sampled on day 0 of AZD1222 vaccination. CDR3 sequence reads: CASSLAMGQGRGQPQHF. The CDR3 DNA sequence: TGTGCCAGCAGCTTAGCGATGGGACAGGGGCGGGGTCAGCCCCAGCATTTT. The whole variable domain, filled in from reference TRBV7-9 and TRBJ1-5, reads DTGVSQNPRHKITKRGQNVTFRCDPISEHNRLYWYRQTLGQGPEFLTYFQNEAQLEKSRLLSDRFSAERPKGSFSTLEIQRTEQGDSAMYLCASSLAMGQGRGQPQHFGDGTRLSIL.